The 10 T cell receptor beta chains in this list originate from one sample, sequenced in a study of cytomegalovirus exposure and HLA in healthy donors. PCR employed 60 Vbeta and 13 Jbeta primers. Only in-frame clones appear in the TCRdb table, and some are missing; sequencing was by immunoSEQ multiplex PCR. The sample has about 160,000 clones; 70% to 85% are singletons. The sample comprised PBMCs. The receptors stem from a middle-aged man in good health and CMV-seronegative.

This clone showed up just a few times. The J gene is TRBJ2-7, the V gene TRBV5-1; TRBD2 is a possible D gene (5 bases). The V end lost 4 bases, the J end lost 4 bases, and 9 bases lay between the germline ends. The CDR3 has 12 amino acids. Per the germline V gene, CDR1 is SGHRS and CDR2 is YFSETQ. CDR3 protein: CASSPPGYEQYF. The CDR3 bases are TGCGCCAGCAGCCCGCCGGGGTACGAGCAGTACTTC.

The chain links TRBV11-2 to TRBJ1-1; D gene uncertain. V lost 4 bases and J lost 1, with 13 bases in between. The CDR3 covers 15 residues. Looked up from germline, CDR1 is SGHAT and CDR2 is FQNNGV. CDR3 bases: TGTGCCAGCAGCTCTCCGGGGAGTGGGAACACTGAAGCTTTCTTT. Protein product: CASSSPGSGNTEAFF.

The gene calls are TRBV6-5 and TRBJ2-2, with 8 bases matching TRBD2. V dropped 4 bases and J dropped 3; count of bases not matched to a gene: 4. Germline-derived CDR1 and CDR2 are MNHEY and SVGAGI. This CDR3 comprises 15 residues. The DNA of the CDR3 is TGTGCCAGCAGTTCGGGGACTAGACACACCGGGGAGCTGTTTTTT. Residues: CASSSGTRHTGELFF.

This clone turned up a few times. J is TRBJ2-3 and V is TRBV6-4, with 10 bases that match TRBD2. CDR3 length equals 15 residues. After removal of 6 bases from V and 0 bases from J, the junction contained 3 bases not matched to a gene. Germline CDR1 reads MRHNA; CDR2 reads SNTAGT. CDR3 amino acids: CASRQAGGSTDTQYF. The CDR3 DNA reads as TGTGCCAGCAGACAAGCGGGGGGGAGCACAGATACGCAGTATTTT.

In nucleotides, the CDR3 is TGTGCCAGCAGGATGACTAGCGGGGGTGGTTACGAGCAGTACTTC. It specifies CASRMTSGGGYEQYF. The chain links TRBV27 to TRBJ2-7; 12 bases line up with TRBD2. V shed 6 bases, J shed 4 bases, and the junction held 7 bases outside the gene matches. Germline values: CDR1 MNHEY, CDR2 SMNVEV (reference sequence). This CDR3 has 15 residues.

This chain connects TRBV28 to TRBJ1-4, with 8 bases lining up with TRBD1. The CDR3 sequence is 15 residues long. V gave up 3 bases and J gave up 11 bases; unmatched junction bases: 11. CDR1 is MDHEN, CDR2 SYDVKM, per germline. The CDR3 region has the DNA TGTGCCAGCAGTTTCGGAGGGACAGGCACCGAGAAACTGTTTTTT. Residues: CASSFGGTGTEKLFF.

This chain connects TRBV19 to TRBJ2-5, with 10 bases matching TRBD2. The CDR3 runs 15 residues. The germline gives CDR1 LNHDA, CDR2 SQIVND (reference sequence). The ends lost 5 bases at V and 3 bases at J; junction bases unmatched: 6. The CDR3 DNA sequence: TGTGCCAGTAGTGCAACTAGCGGGGAGAAAGAGACCCAGTACTTC. Translation gives CASSATSGEKETQYF.

The chain couples TRBV27 to TRBJ2-7, with TRBD2 identical over 9 bases. V lost 6 bases, J lost 4 bases, and 7 bases stayed unmatched. There are 14 residues in the CDR3. Looked up from germline, CDR1 is MNHEY and CDR2 is SMNVEV (reference sequence). CDR3 loop: CASSRSGGGYEQYF. The CDR3 bases are TGTGCCAGCAGCCGTAGCGGGGGAGGTTACGAGCAGTACTTC.

The chain uses TRBV10-2 and TRBJ2-1; 8 nucleotides line up with TRBD2. The CDR3 has 13 residues. Germline trimming cut 6 bases from V and 7 bases from J; bases unmatched to any gene: 5. Germline loops: CDR1 WSHSY, CDR2 SAAADI. The chain's CDR3 is CASSGGAMNEQFF. In DNA, the CDR3 is TGCGCCAGCAGCGGGGGGGCCATGAATGAGCAGTTCTTC.

Only one count was recorded for this clone. This chain links TRBV7-9 with TRBJ1-2; D remains ambiguous. From germline, CDR1 is SEHNR and CDR2 FQNEAQ (reference sequence). This CDR3 spans 11 amino acids. V was pared by 1 base and J by 8 bases, with 5 bases between. The CDR3 sequence: CASSLGGGYTF. In nucleotides, the CDR3 is TGTGCCAGCAGCTTAGGTGGCGGCTACACCTTC.